This T cell receptor (beta chain) was recovered during a study of T-cell reconstitution after alpha-beta-depleted transplantation in children. Unique molecular identifiers were incorporated into the prepared TCRbeta library. TCRdb re-analysed the PCR reads in MiXCR, keeping a single row per CDR3 protein. The data hold about 240,000 distinct CDR3 sequences, with 25% observed a single time. Deletions cut 2 bases from V and 1 base from J, with 6 bases between. Germline values: CDR1 SQVTM, CDR2 ANQGSEA. The CDR3 loop spans 13 amino acids. The chain has TRBV29-1 and TRBJ1-5; no firm D call. Sample: PBMCs, taken before TCRalphabeta/CD19-depleted stem cell transplant. This sequence was found in a girl aged 2 to 9 with Fanconi anemia, due to receive a stem cell transplant. DNA for the CDR3: TGCAGCGTTGAATTTGGCAGCAATCAGCCCCAGCATTTT. Encoded protein: CSVEFGSNQPQHF.